Listed below are T cell receptor beta chains from one sample, sequenced in a study of blood T cell repertoires in COVID-19. Assay: immunoSEQ multiplex PCR; the TCRdb copy retains only in-frame clones and omits some. Among some 200,000 clones listed, around nine tenths were seen once. Sequencing was performed on PBMCs or T cells enriched from blood (not recorded which). These receptors were taken from a man aged 25-40 years in a cohort exposed to, infected with or recovered from COVID-19 (not recorded which). Both conserved end residues are part of each CDR3.

j_call	v_call	cdr3_aa
TRBJ2-1	TRBV7-2	CASSPGASGSSYNEQFF
TRBJ2-6	TRBV28	CASSLSGSGANVLTF
TRBJ1-1	TRBV7-8	CASSRGQFLNTEAFF
TRBJ1-4	TRBV7-8	CASSPIPQGGLEKLFF
TRBJ2-1	TRBV9	CASSVRDASGTYNEQFF
TRBJ1-4	TRBV18	CASSPLSQKNEKLFF
TRBJ1-5	TRBV28	CASSKGGGNQPQHF
TRBJ2-1	TRBV28	CASSFLAGGNEQFF
TRBJ1-2	TRBV19	CASTTTGGYTF
TRBJ1-4	TRBV10-2	CASSGWTATNEKLFF
TRBJ1-5	TRBV19	CASSIGGDQPQHF
TRBJ2-7	TRBV28	CASTPGIGAYEQYF
TRBJ2-7	TRBV27	CASKMGQGFYEQYF
TRBJ1-5	TRBV18	CASSLEGGNQPQHF
TRBJ1-1	TRBV7-8	CASSLAPGGRRMNTEAFF
TRBJ1-3	TRBV10-3	CAISPQGGLISGNTIYF
TRBJ2-2	TRBV4-3	CASSQPSGRAGQDITGELFF
TRBJ1-5	TRBV4-2	CASSQDGGKSTGSGQPQHF
TRBJ1-5	TRBV28	CASKGGQGGQPQHF